Below are 14 T cell receptor beta chains sequenced from a single sample in a study of blood T cell repertoires in COVID-19. Profiled with immunoSEQ multiplex PCR; TCRdb holds only in-frame clones, not every one. This table holds a few hundred thousand clones, 85% to 90% found once. Sequenced: PBMCs or T cells enriched from blood (not recorded which). The receptors originated from a woman in her 30s who had recovered from COVID-19.

The J gene is TRBJ2-5, the V gene TRBV4-2; 7 bases map to TRBD2. Germline CDR1 and CDR2: LGHNA and YNFKEQ. This CDR3 has 15 residues. V trimming: 1 base; J trimming: 3 bases; junction bases outside the gene matches: 5. DNA for the CDR3: TGTGCCAGCAGCCAAGTAGATCTAGCGGAAGAGACCCAGTACTTC. Protein sequence: CASSQVDLAEETQYF.

The chain joins TRBV9 to TRBJ2-1; TRBD1 is a possible D gene (6 bases). The CDR3 is made up of 15 amino acids. Trimming cost V 0 bases and J 8 bases, with 15 bases left between them. The germline gives CDR1 SGDLS, CDR2 YYNGEE. The CDR3 DNA is TGTGCCAGCAGCGTAGGAGGGGGACCCGAGGATGAGCAGTTCTTC. It encodes CASSVGGGPEDEQFF.

This rearrangement joins TRBV28 to TRBJ1-1; D gene ambiguous. Germline values: CDR1 MDHEN, CDR2 SYDVKM. V dropped 6 bases and J dropped 2 bases, with 13 bases sitting between them. The CDR3 is 14 amino acids. The CDR3 bases are TGTGCCAGCAGCTTTATAGCCGGAAACACTGAAGCTTTCTTT. Its translation is CASSFIAGNTEAFF.

This chain connects TRBV29-1 to TRBJ2-3; 9 bases map to TRBD1. V gave up 6 bases and J gave up 9 bases; unmatched junction bases: 7. CDR1 and CDR2 (germline): SQVTM, ANQGSEA. This CDR3 contains 12 residues. The CDR3 coding sequence is TGCAGCGTCGTCACAGGGGGCGGAACGCAGTATTTT. This translates into CSVVTGGGTQYF.

This rearrangement joins TRBV2 to TRBJ2-5, with TRBD1 identical over 7 bases. The germline gives CDR1 SNHLY, CDR2 FYNNEI. Losses at the gene ends were 5 bases for V and 3 bases for J; bases not matched to a gene: 3. This CDR3 spans 13 amino acids. The CDR3 here is CASSQDREETQYF. CDR3 DNA sequence: TGTGCCAGCAGTCAAGACAGGGAAGAGACCCAGTACTTC.

This clone was counted a single time. V and J are TRBV19 and TRBJ2-1, with 7 positions matching TRBD1. J was trimmed by 4 bases and V by 6 bases; bases with no gene match: 3. This CDR3 has 13 amino acids. Germline-derived CDR1 and CDR2 are LNHDA and SQIVND (reference sequence). CDR3 DNA sequence: TGTGCCAGTAGGGGACAGAGATACAATGAGCAGTTCTTC. Amino acids: CASRGQRYNEQFF.

Only a few counts were recorded for this clone. This rearrangement joins TRBV5-6 to TRBJ1-4; TRBD1 is a possible D gene (5 bases). Germline V CDR1 and CDR2: SGHDT, YYEEEE. CDR3 length equals 15 residues. V gave up 1 base and J gave up 5 bases, with 12 bases separating them. CDR3 nucleotide sequence: TGTGCCAGCAGCTTGCTTGACAGAGACAATGAAAAACTGTTTTTT. This encodes CASSLLDRDNEKLFF.

V is TRBV30 and J is TRBJ2-3; D remains unclear. Trimming removed 8 bases at V and 2 bases at J, with 17 bases between. The length of the CDR3 is 14 residues. Germline V gene lookup returns CDR1 GTSNPN and CDR2 SVGIG (reference sequence). This CDR3 reads CAANPWRLTDTQYF. The DNA of the CDR3 is TGTGCCGCGAACCCTTGGAGACTCACAGATACGCAGTATTTT.

This rearrangement joins TRBV27 to TRBJ2-1, with 8 bases lining up with TRBD2. The CDR3 runs to 16 residues. Germline V gives CDR1 MNHEY, CDR2 SMNVEV (reference sequence). J gave up 3 bases and V 4 bases, and 8 bases lay outside the gene matches. CDR3 nucleotide sequence: TGTGCCAGCAGTTCCTTCCCCAGCGGGGGCTACAATGAGCAGTTCTTC. Protein sequence: CASSSFPSGGYNEQFF.

This sequence joins TRBV28 and TRBJ1-1; D is perhaps TRBD1 (5 bases). Germline V gene sequence: CDR1 MDHEN, CDR2 SYDVKM. This CDR3 comprises 14 residues. The V end was cut by 7 bases, the J end by 1 base, with 13 bases between. CDR3: CASTHRRSNTEAFF. CDR3 sequence (DNA): TGTGCCAGCACCCACAGGCGATCGAACACTGAAGCTTTCTTT.

The chain has TRBV4-3 and TRBJ1-6; D remains ambiguous. Trimming removed 0 bases from V and 4 bases from J, with 16 bases in between. Per the germline V gene, CDR1 is LGHNA and CDR2 is YSLEER. This CDR3 has 18 residues. CDR3 DNA: TGCGCCAGCAGCCAAGATGTCCTCTTGGCACCGTATAATTCACCCCTCCACTTT. Translation: CASSQDVLLAPYNSPLHF.

V gene TRBV11-2 combines with J gene TRBJ1-1, with D perhaps matching TRBD1 (6 bases). The germline gives CDR1 SGHAT, CDR2 FQNNGV. The CDR3 extends over 14 amino acids. Trimming took 5 bases from V and 0 from J, leaving 10 bases between them. The CDR3 spells CASSTWTVNTEAFF. The CDR3 DNA sequence: TGTGCCAGCAGCACCTGGACAGTGAACACTGAAGCTTTCTTT.

The chain joins TRBV19 to TRBJ2-3; 9 nucleotides agree with TRBD2. The CDR3 is made up of 14 amino acids. The V and J ends lost 7 bases and 3 bases, in that order; junction bases with no gene match: 5. Looked up from germline, CDR1 is LNHDA and CDR2 is SQIVND (reference sequence). CDR3 residues: CASTAGGRTDTQYF. For the CDR3, the DNA is TGTGCCAGTACGGCGGGAGGGAGGACAGATACGCAGTATTTT. Complete variable domain (other parts from reference TRBV19 and TRBJ2-3): DGGITQSPKYLFRKEGQNVTLSCEQNLNHDAMYWYRQDPGQGLRLIYYSQIVNDFQKGDIAEGYSVSREKKESFPLTVTSAQKNPTAFYLCASTAGGRTDTQYFGPGTRLTVL.

The rearrangement links TRBV15 to TRBJ2-1, with a weak D call TRBD2 (5 bases). V gave up 5 bases and J gave up 4 bases, with 18 bases separating them. There are 16 residues in the CDR3. Germline CDR1 LNHNV, CDR2 YYDKDF (reference sequence). CDR3 in DNA: TGTGCCACCAGCGGTACTTTGGGAGAAGGGTACAATGAGCAGTTCTTC. Encoded protein: CATSGTLGEGYNEQFF.